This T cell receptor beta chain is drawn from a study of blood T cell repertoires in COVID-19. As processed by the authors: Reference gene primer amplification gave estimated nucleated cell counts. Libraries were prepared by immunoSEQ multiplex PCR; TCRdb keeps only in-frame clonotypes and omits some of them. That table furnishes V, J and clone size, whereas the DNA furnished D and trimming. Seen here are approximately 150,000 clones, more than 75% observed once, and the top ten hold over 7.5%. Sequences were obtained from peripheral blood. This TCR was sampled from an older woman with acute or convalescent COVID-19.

The CDR3 DNA reads as TGTGCCAGCAGTTTAGGGGCGGCCATGAACACTGAAGCTTTCTTT. Translating it yields CASSLGAAMNTEAFF. V usage is TRBV28 and J usage is TRBJ1-1; possibly TRBD1 for D (5 bases). The CDR3 covers 15 residues. The germline gives CDR1 MDHEN, CDR2 SYDVKM. Trimming removed 2 bases at V and 0 bases at J, with 10 bases between.